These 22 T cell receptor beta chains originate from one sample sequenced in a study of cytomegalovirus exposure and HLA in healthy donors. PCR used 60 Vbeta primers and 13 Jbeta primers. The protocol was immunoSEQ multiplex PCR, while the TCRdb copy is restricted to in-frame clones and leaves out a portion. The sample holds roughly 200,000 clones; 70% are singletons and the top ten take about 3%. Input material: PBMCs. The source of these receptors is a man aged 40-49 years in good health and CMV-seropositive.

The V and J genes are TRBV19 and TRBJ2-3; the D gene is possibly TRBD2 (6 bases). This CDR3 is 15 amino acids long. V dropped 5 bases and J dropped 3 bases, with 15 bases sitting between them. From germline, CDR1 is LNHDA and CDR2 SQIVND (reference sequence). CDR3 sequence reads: CASSPPWGVTDTQYF. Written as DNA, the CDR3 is TGTGCCAGTAGTCCCCCGTGGGGGGTGACAGATACGCAGTATTTT.

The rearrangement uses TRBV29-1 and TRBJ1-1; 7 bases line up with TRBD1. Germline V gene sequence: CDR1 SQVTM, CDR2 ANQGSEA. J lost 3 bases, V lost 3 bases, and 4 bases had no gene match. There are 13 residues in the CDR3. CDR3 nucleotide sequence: TGCAGCGTTGACCCGACAGGGTACACTGAAGCTTTCTTT. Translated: CSVDPTGYTEAFF.

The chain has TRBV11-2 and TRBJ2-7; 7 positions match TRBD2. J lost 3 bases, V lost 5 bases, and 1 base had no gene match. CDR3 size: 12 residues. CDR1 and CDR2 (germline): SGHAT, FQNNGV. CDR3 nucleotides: TGTGCCAGCAGCCCGGGAGGCTACGAGCAGTACTTC. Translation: CASSPGGYEQYF.

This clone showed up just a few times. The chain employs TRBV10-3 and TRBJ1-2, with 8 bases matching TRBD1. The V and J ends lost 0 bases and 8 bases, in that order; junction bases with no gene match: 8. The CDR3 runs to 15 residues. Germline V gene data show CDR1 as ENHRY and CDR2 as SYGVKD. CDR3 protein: CAISESDRATDGYTF. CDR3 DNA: TGTGCCATCAGTGAGTCGGACAGGGCTACCGACGGCTACACCTTC.

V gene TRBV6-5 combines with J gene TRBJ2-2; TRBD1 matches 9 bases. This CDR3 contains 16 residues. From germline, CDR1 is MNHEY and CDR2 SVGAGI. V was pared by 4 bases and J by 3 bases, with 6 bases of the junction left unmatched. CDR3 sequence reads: CASSSDGTGYTGELFF. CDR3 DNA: TGTGCCAGCAGTTCGGATGGGACAGGGTACACCGGGGAGCTGTTTTTT.

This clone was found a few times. CDR3 sequence reads: CASSVGRGQPYEQYF. The CDR3 coding sequence is TGTGCCAGCAGCGTAGGCCGGGGACAGCCCTACGAGCAGTACTTC. The chain carries TRBV7-8 and TRBJ2-7; 7 bases match TRBD1. This CDR3 has 15 residues. V shed 5 bases and J 2 bases; nucleotides not matched to a gene: 9. Germline V CDR1 and CDR2: SGHVS, FQNEAQ. Full variable domain (remainder filled in from reference TRBV7-8 and TRBJ2-7): GAGVSQSPRYKVAKRGQDVALRCDPISGHVSLFWYQQALGQGPEFLTYFQNEAQLDKSGLPSDRFFAERPEGSVSTLKIQRTQQEDSAVYLCASSVGRGQPYEQYFGPGTRLTVT.

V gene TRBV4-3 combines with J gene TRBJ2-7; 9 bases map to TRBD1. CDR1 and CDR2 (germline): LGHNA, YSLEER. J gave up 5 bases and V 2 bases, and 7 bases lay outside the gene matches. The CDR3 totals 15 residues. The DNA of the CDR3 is TGCGCCAGCAGCCAACCGGGACAGGGCGAAAACGAGCAGTACTTC. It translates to CASSQPGQGENEQYF.

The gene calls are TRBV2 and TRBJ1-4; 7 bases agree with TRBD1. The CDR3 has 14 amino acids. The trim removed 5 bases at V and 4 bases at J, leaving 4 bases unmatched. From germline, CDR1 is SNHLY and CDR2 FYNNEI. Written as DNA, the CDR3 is TGTGCCAGCAGTTACAGGGGCCGTAATGAAAAACTGTTTTTT. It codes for CASSYRGRNEKLFF.

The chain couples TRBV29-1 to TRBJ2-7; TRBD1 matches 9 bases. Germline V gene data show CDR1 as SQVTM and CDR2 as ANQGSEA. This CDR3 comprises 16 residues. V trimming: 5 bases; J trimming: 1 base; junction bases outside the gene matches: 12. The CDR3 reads CSVLGGDRGESYEQYF. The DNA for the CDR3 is TGCAGCGTTTTAGGGGGTGACAGGGGGGAATCCTACGAGCAGTACTTC.

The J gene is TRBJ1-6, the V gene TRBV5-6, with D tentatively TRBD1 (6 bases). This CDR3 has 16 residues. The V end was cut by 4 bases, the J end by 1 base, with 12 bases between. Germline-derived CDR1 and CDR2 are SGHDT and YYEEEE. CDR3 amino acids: CASSRGGGSYNSPLHF. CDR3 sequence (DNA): TGTGCCAGCAGCAGGGGAGGGGGGTCCTATAATTCACCCCTCCACTTT.

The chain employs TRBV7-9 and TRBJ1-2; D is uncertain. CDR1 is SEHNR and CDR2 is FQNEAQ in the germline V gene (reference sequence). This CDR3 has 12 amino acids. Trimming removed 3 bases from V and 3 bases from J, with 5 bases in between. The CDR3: CASSFGDYGYTF. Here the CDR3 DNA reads TGTGCCAGCAGCTTCGGGGACTATGGCTACACCTTC.

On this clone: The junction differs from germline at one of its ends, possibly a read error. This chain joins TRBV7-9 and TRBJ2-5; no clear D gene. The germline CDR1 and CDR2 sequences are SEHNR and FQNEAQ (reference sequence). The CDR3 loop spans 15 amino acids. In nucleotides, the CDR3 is TGTTCCAGCAGCTTAGACATGTTACGCCAAGAGACCCAGTACTTC. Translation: CSSSLDMLRQETQYF. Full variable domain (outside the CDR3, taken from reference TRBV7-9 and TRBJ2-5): DTGVSQNPRHKITKRGQNVTFRCDPISEHNRLYWYRQTLGQGPEFLTYFQNEAQLEKSRLLSDRFSAERPKGSFSTLEIQRTEQGDSAMYLCSSSLDMLRQETQYFGPGTRLLVL.

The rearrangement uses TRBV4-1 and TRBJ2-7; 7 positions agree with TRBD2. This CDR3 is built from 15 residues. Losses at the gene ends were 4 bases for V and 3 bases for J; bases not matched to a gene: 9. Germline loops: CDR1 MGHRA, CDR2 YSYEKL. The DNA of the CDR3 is TGCGCCAGCAGCCCGCATCGGGGGGATTTCTACGAGCAGTACTTC. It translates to CASSPHRGDFYEQYF.

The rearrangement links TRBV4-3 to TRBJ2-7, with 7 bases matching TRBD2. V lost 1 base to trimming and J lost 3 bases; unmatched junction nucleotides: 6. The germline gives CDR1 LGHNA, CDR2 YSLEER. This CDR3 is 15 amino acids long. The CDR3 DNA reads TGCGCCAGCAGCCAAGGACTAGCTCCAGACTACGAGCAGTACTTC. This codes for CASSQGLAPDYEQYF.

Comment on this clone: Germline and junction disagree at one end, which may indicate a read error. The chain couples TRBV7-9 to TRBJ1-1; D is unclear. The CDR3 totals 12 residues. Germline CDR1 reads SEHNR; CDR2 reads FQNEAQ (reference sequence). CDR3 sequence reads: CSSNSMNTEAFF. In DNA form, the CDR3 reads TGTTCCAGCAACAGTATGAACACTGAAGCTTTCTTT.

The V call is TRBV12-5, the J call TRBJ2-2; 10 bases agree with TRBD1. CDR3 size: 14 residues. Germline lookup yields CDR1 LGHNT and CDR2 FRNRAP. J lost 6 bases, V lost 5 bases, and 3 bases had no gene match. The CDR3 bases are TGTGCTAGTGGTCCCGACAGGGGGCCCGGGGAGCTGTTTTTT. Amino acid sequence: CASGPDRGPGELFF.

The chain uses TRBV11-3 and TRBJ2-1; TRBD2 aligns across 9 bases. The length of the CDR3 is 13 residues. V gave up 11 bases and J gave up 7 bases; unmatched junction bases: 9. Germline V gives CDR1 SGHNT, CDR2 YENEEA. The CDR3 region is CASGAGGRNEQFF. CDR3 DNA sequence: TGTGCCTCCGGGGCGGGGGGGCGGAATGAGCAGTTCTTC.

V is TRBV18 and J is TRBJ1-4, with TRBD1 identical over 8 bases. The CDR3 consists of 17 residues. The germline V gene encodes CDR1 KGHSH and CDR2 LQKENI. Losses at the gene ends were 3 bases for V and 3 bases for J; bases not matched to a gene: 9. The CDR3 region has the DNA TGTGCCAGCTCACCCATCGGACAGGGCTCGGCTAATGAAAAACTGTTTTTT. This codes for CASSPIGQGSANEKLFF.

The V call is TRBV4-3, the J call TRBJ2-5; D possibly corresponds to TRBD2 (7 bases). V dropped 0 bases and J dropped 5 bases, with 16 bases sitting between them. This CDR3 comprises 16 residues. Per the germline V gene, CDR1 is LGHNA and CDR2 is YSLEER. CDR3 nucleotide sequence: TGCGCCAGCAGCCAAGAAGGCGGGGGAGGGGGTGAGACCCAGTACTTC. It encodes CASSQEGGGGGETQYF.

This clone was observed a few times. CDR3 protein: CSVRDRDYNEQFF. The CDR3 DNA reads as TGCAGCGTCCGGGACAGGGATTACAATGAGCAGTTCTTC. V gene TRBV29-1 combines with J gene TRBJ2-1; 9 nucleotides line up with TRBD1. The V segment lost 6 bases and the J segment 4 bases; nucleotides outside the gene matches: 4. The CDR3 spans 13 residues. The germline CDR1 and CDR2 sequences are SQVTM and ANQGSEA.

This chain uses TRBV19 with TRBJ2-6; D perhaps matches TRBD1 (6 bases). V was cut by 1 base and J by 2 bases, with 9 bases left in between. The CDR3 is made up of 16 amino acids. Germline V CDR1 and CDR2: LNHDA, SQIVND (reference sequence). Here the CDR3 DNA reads TGTGCCAGTAGTATAGGGGCAGGGGCTGGGGCCAACGTCCTGACTTTC. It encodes CASSIGAGAGANVLTF.

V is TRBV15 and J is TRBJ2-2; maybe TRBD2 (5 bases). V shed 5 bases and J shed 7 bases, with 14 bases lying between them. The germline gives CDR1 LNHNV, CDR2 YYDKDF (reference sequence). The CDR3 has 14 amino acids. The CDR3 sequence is CATSVEGGNGELFF. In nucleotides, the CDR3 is TGTGCCACCAGCGTCGAGGGTGGAAACGGGGAGCTGTTTTTT.